A single TCR beta chain is shown here with its context. This may come from a read error, since a much larger clone is one base off. The source of the sample is a study of regulatory T cells in long-lasting Graves disease. Time point denoted: newly diagnosed GD, antithyroid drugs for less than 3 months. RNA from PBMCs was the source of the TCR library. To make TCR beta libraries, researchers used iRepertoire HTBI primers and Arm-PCR of CDR3 regions. TCRdb itself ran the multiplex PCR reads through MiXCR, one entry per CDR3 protein. This sample yields some 250,000 distinct CDR3 sequences, of which around a sixth are seen a single time; around 15% belongs to the top ten. This CDR3 spans 15 amino acids. After removal of 5 bases from V and 5 bases from J, the junction contained 7 bases not matched to a gene. CDR1 is MNHEY and CDR2 is SVGEGT in the germline V gene. These data also featured in a second study, about T cells in Graves' hyperthyroidism and ophthalmopathy.

Sequencing used peripheral blood mononuclear cells (PBMCs), obtained at new diagnosis, from a patient treated with antithyroid drugs. V and J are TRBV6-2 or TRBV6-3 and TRBJ2-2; the match to TRBD2 covers 8 bases. The TCR sequence derives from a woman aged 30 to 39 with Graves disease. In DNA form, the CDR3 reads TGTGCCAGCAGTGCCCCACCGGGAGGGACCGGGGAGCTGTTTTTT. This translates into CASSAPPGGTGELFF.